This paragraph covers one T cell receptor (beta chain) sequence. There are a few counts of this clone. There is no known antigen for this receptor. Base qualities are not recorded, but no much larger clone differs from it by a single base. This record belongs to a study of cytomegalovirus exposure and HLA in healthy donors (dated by TCRdb to the late 2010s). Describing the broader study: According to an earlier analysis of a few hundred of the donors, roughly 180 million T cells yielded over 90 million unique TCR beta sequences and 276 Gb of sequence data. Approximately 300 gigabases of sequencing data and 70 million to 95 million unique TCR sequences made up an early release that covered approximately 650 HLA-typed donors. The genetic ancestry cluster associated with self-reported Caucasian donors included 81% of the roughly 400 genotyped donors. The study aimed to test whether signatures of past pathogen exposure could be identified by cataloging public T cell receptors. The study used immunosequencing to profile the T cell repertoires of under 700 subjects and linked those repertoires to cytomegalovirus serostatus. A separate validation cohort of roughly 130 different subjects was used in addition to the 666-subject first cohort. To predict cytomegalovirus infection status, the study combined high-throughput TCR immunosequencing, statistical association of individual TCRs with disease status, and machine learning. To study patterns of TCR occurrence, a later analysis re-analyzed previously published TCR beta repertoires from just over 650 donors and added high-resolution HLA genotyping. Rather than using new phenotypic data, the later analysis identified candidate immune exposures from TCR beta sequences and from how often those sequences occurred across donors. An earlier analysis of about 600 of the donors used high-throughput TCR beta sequencing to judge whether each TCR beta V gene segment behaved as functional or pseudogenic. Donor age, sex, ethnicity and CMV serostatus were compiled together with the repertoire data. A later genetic analysis took genome-wide SNP genotypes for about 55% of the 666 donors and used that subset as a discovery cohort. All discovery cohort repertoires had been generated on a single sequencing platform. Both class I and class II loci were covered by HLA typing, at four-digit resolution. The number of donors typed differed by locus, with about 629-630 for A, B, C, DRB1 and DQB1, around 520 for DQA1, nearly 610 for DPA1, and approximately 470 for DPB1. A handful of DR-DQ haplotypes were handled as single units for association and clustering because linkage in the cohort was strong. Among around 400 genotyped donors of the cohort, an average of around 240,000 unique TCR beta nucleotide sequences were sequenced per donor, 15% to 20% of them non-productive.

The paper's findings and limits, for the study overall: This cohort had only TCR beta chains sequenced, and the lack of alpha or paired-chain data limited which features could be detected. A later analysis reported that several top co-occurrence clusters appeared linked to parvovirus B19, influenza, CMV and Epstein-Barr virus. Some IMGT-functional V segments, including TRBV6-2 and TRBV6-3, could not be distinguished by the 87-base-pair reads and were therefore excluded. When HLA alleles, especially DR and DQ, strongly co-occurred, attributing TCR associations to individual alleles was difficult. In a later analysis, TCR association rates were found to vary across HLA loci, with the most associated TCRs seen for DRB1 alleles and the fewest for HLA-C alleles. Cytomegalovirus status was reported to be diagnosed by the classifier with high specificity and sensitivity in both the original and validation cohorts. The authors suggested that the approach could potentially be extended to other disease states and immunological phenotypes. An earlier analysis of some 590 of the donors showed that most TCR beta V segments appeared in productive rearrangements either about 87% or about 30% of the time, which broadly matched IMGT annotations. HLA typing was unavailable for some donors at each locus, so association tests used only the typed subset. A later analysis associated some 17,000 TCR beta sequences with specific HLA alleles at a false discovery rate of 0.05. In vitro tests confirmed that three of the cytomegalovirus-associated TCR beta chains recognize cytomegalovirus antigens. Most TCR sequences were seen in very few donors, while some public TCRs were found in many individuals. In a later analysis, HLA-associated TCR beta chains were found to be more clonally expanded and to have lower generation probabilities than equally common non-associated chains. A further reported finding was that TCR beta sequences accurately predicted the HLA-A and HLA-B alleles for most subjects in the first cohort. In a later genetic analysis, fewer N-insertions in productive TCRs were reported among donors in an Asian-associated ancestry cluster than the approximately 710-donor mean. Because counts were too low, about 15 rarely observed V segments, including chromosome 9 orphons, were left out of the earlier analysis of several hundred of the donors. Roughly uniform sequencing depth across donors was assumed in presence/absence analyses, although this assumption may not hold. The study listed 170 or so TCR beta chains as associated with cytomegalovirus. In a later analysis, most CMV-associated TCR beta chains were found to appear HLA-restricted, with HLA associations seemingly driven largely by CMV exposure. In a later genetic analysis, a missense DCLRE1C variant was associated with V-gene and J-gene trimming of TCR beta chains, and the association was replicated in an independent cohort. Correlated functional status among segregating V segments might be attributable to linkage disequilibrium, but an unknown experimental factor could not be ruled out. For the cohort, immune exposure information was limited to CMV serostatus. A cluster of highly shared sequence variants was judged likely to be a technical artifact of the sequencing pipeline.

Library preparation was by the immunoSEQ multiplex PCR assay. The multiplex PCR relied on a mix of 60 forward primers for TCR Vbeta segments and 13 reverse primers for TCR Jbeta segments. A multiplex PCR assay on genomic DNA amplified the CDR3 region of rearranged TCR beta genes. The amplified TCR beta libraries were sequenced on the Illumina HiSeq System as 87-base-pair reads. Turning to the authors' computational methods: A later analysis tallied 80 million to 95 million unique TCR beta chains across the 700 or so repertoires, and approximately 9.9 million of those chains were shared by two or more donors. Raw reads were error-corrected and collapsed into unique sequences with a nearest-neighbor algorithm that merged closely related sequences to remove PCR and sequencing errors. CDR3 sequences were aligned to IMGT reference sequences to assign V, D and J gene segments. Each retained sequence needed at least a six-nucleotide match to both a V gene segment and a J gene segment. Rearrangements were classified as productive when the CDR3 lacked stop codons and remained in frame with V and J, and all other rearrangements were classified as non-productive. CDR3 was defined by IMGT convention, running from the second conserved V-encoded cysteine to the conserved J-encoded phenylalanine. Sequences without an unambiguous match to a single V gene segment were excluded from the earlier analysis of about 600 of the donors. In an earlier analysis of approximately 590 of the donors, a V segment was called functional when productive rearrangements were above 56.7%, and segregating when the standard deviation between donors exceeded 5%. To diagnose cytomegalovirus status from the catalog of TCR beta chain sequences, a statistical classification framework was built. A later analysis assigned V and J genes by comparing TCR nucleotide sequences with IMGT/GENE-DB human TR gene sequences. A later analysis assigned CDR3 sequences and most-parsimonious VDJ recombination scenarios with the TCRdist pipeline. In a later analysis, each TCR beta chain was defined by its CDR3 amino acid sequence together with its V-gene family, and reads without a unique V-gene family were excluded. In a later analysis, 550 to 650 highly shared, low-generation-probability nucleotide sequences were removed to address suspected cross-contamination and a sequencing artifact. A later analysis calculated a clonal expansion index for each public chain from normalized within-repertoire ranks of inferred template counts. A later analysis computed generation probabilities with a VDJ recombination model fitted to out-of-frame rearrangements, and checked the results against IGoR. Hypergeometric tests were used in a later analysis to score TCR-TCR, TCR-HLA and TCR-CMV co-occurrence, with a repertoire-size bias correction applied to the TCR pairs. A later analysis estimated false discovery rates by permuting HLA or CMV assignments 20 times. In a later analysis, co-occurring TCRs were grouped using DBSCAN, and TCRdist sequence similarity was added for clustering within HLA-allele-positive subsets. Co-occurrence clustering excluded repertoires with fewer than 30,000 or more than 120,000 public chains, plus five with anomalous nucleotide sharing. TCRdb limited this immuneACCESS table to in-frame rearrangements with V and J called. A share of clones is missing; checked studies link under half to unresolved V genes, and the rest is unexplained. The DNA gave D and trimming, while V, J and clone size come from that table. The sample table records 150,000 or so clones; around 80% of these occur just once. The top ten constitute 4.5% of the sample.

In total, roughly 710 healthy bone marrow donors made up the cohort. At the time of sampling, every cohort member was nominally healthy, though immune exposures that went unrecorded were likely present. The donor tested CMV seropositive and was one of the 289 seropositive cohort members. A peripheral blood sample was provided by each donor, and peripheral blood mononuclear cells were used for TCR beta sequencing. The Qiagen DNeasy Blood Extraction Kit was used to extract genomic DNA from the blood cell samples. Trimming takes 7 bases from V and 4 bases from J, and the germline ends sit 12 bases apart. The CDR3 covers 12 residues, taking in both the cysteine and the phenylalanine. The only DNA kept is the CDR3, 36 bases in frame from the first base. The germline V gene provides CDR1 SQVTM and CDR2 ANQGSEA.

The receptor chain draws on TRBV29-1 and TRBJ2-3; perhaps TRBD1 is the D gene, with 6 bases matching. The sequenced sample was PBMCs. This receptor was taken from a woman aged 45-59 years in good health and CMV-seropositive. The CDR3 has the sequence CSAQGSADTQYF. The DNA is as follows: TGCAGCGCACAGGGTTCGGCAGATACGCAGTATTTT.